There are many counts of the clone carrying this T cell receptor (beta chain). CDR3 size: 13 residues. Unmatched junction bases numbered 3, after V lost 6 bases and J lost 4 bases. Germline-derived CDR1 and CDR2 are ENHRY and SYGVKD. TCRdb re-called the RT-PCR reads with MiXCR, one entry per CDR3 protein. Of 550,000 to 750,000 distinct CDR3 sequences in the sample, over 12% were seen once. This receptor was identified in a female donor in good health, serving as a healthy control. This sequence joins TRBV10-3 and TRBJ1-5, with 7 bases identical to TRBD1. Sample: memory CD4+ T cells from blood. CDR3 protein: CAIRGQENQPQHF. The CDR3 DNA follows: TGTGCCATCAGAGGACAGGAGAATCAGCCCCAGCATTTT.